A selection of T cell receptor beta chains follows, all from one sample in a study of beta chain features in type 1 diabetes. Profiling relied on immunoSEQ multiplex PCR, and the TCRdb table lists in-frame clones only, not all of them. The table records almost 350,000 clones, less than 20% of them present only once. Sequencing was performed on naive CD4+ T cells from blood. These receptors all stem from a woman between 18 and 30 years old in good health. Both conserved end residues are part of each CDR3. The D gene is left open where the match is weak. Not all rows give a size; the values are once, few, many and, for expanded clones, a class.

clone_size,d_call,j_call,v_call,cdr3_aa,cdr3_nt
few,-,TRBJ2-1,TRBV27,CASTPGHSHNEQFF,TGTGCCAGCACCCCGGGACATTCGCACAATGAGCAGTTCTTC
few,TRBD1,TRBJ1-2,TRBV18,CASSSGTTGDRGYTF,TGTGCCAGCTCGTCGGGAACTACAGGGGACCGTGGCTACACCTTC
-,-,TRBJ2-7,TRBV5-1,CASSLSYGMGYEQYF,TGCGCCAGCAGCCTCTCTTACGGGATGGGTTACGAGCAGTACTTC
-,-,TRBJ1-1,TRBV5-1,CASSLGTANTEAFF,TGCGCCAGCAGCTTGGGGACAGCCAACACTGAAGCTTTCTTT
once,TRBD1,TRBJ2-7,TRBV5-1,CASSLWTGTYEQYF,TGCGCCAGCAGCTTGTGGACAGGGACATACGAGCAGTACTTC
few,-,TRBJ2-2,TRBV30,CASHPGADTGELFF,TGTGCCAGCCACCCGGGAGCTGACACCGGGGAGCTGTTTTTT
few,TRBD1,TRBJ1-1,TRBV11-2,CASSPTTGGNTEAFF,TGTGCCAGCAGCCCCACGACAGGGGGGAACACTGAAGCTTTCTTT
few,TRBD2,TRBJ2-3,TRBV11-2,CASSLLGTSGSQDTQYF,TGTGCCAGCAGCTTATTAGGGACTAGCGGTTCCCAAGATACGCAGTATTTT
-,TRBD2,TRBJ2-2,TRBV4-3,CASSPTSGGLNTGELFF,TGCGCCAGCAGCCCGACTAGCGGGGGGTTAAACACCGGGGAGCTGTTTTTT
-,TRBD1,TRBJ1-2,TRBV18,CASSSRDSSGYTF,TGTGCCAGCTCGTCACGGGACAGTAGCGGCTACACCTTC
-,TRBD2,TRBJ2-1,TRBV5-4,CASRTGTSGVIKDEQFF,TGTGCCAGCAGGACCGGGACTAGCGGGGTTATCAAGGATGAGCAGTTCTTC
-,TRBD2,TRBJ2-1,TRBV29-1,CSVTQDPWREGQNEQFF,TGCAGCGTCACCCAGGACCCATGGCGGGAGGGCCAGAATGAGCAGTTCTTC
-,TRBD2,TRBJ2-7,TRBV7-3,CASSLGLAGASYEQYF,TGTGCCAGCAGCTTAGGGCTAGCGGGGGCCTCCTACGAGCAGTACTTC
few,TRBD1,TRBJ2-7,TRBV7-2,CASRPGTGASYEQYF,TGTGCCAGCAGACCCGGGACAGGAGCTTCCTACGAGCAGTACTTC
-,TRBD1,TRBJ1-1,TRBV5-1,CASSRGQALMNTEAFF,TGCGCCAGCAGCCGGGGACAGGCCCTCATGAACACTGAAGCTTTCTTT
-,-,TRBJ1-2,TRBV7-9,CASSLAGGGRGGYTF,TGTGCCAGCAGCTTAGCAGGAGGAGGTCGGGGTGGCTACACCTTC
-,-,TRBJ2-5,TRBV19,CATSLSETQYF,TGTGCCACCTCTTTGAGCGAGACCCAGTACTTC
few,-,TRBJ2-3,TRBV5-4,CASSLDQNTQYF,TGTGCCAGCAGCCTCGATCAGAATACGCAGTATTTT
-,-,TRBJ2-7,TRBV10-3,CAISDRATPYEQYF,TGTGCCATCAGTGACCGAGCAACTCCCTACGAGCAGTACTTC
few,-,TRBJ2-7,TRBV28,CASSLGQYYEQYF,TGTGCCAGCAGCCTTGGACAGTACTACGAGCAGTACTTC
few,TRBD1,TRBJ1-5,TRBV29-1,CSALTGDYQPQHF,TGCAGCGCATTGACAGGGGACTATCAGCCCCAGCATTTT
-,-,TRBJ1-1,TRBV30,CAWSGTGLAEAFF,TGTGCCTGGAGTGGTACAGGGTTGGCTGAAGCTTTCTTT
few,TRBD2,TRBJ2-1,TRBV5-6,CASSRGLAEVYNEQFF,TGTGCCAGCAGTCGGGGACTAGCGGAAGTATACAATGAGCAGTTCTTC
-,-,TRBJ2-7,TRBV4-1,CASSQESSREQYF,TGCGCCAGCAGCCAAGAATCAAGTCGGGAGCAGTACTTC
few,-,TRBJ1-4,TRBV7-9,CASSPWGDPNEKLFF,TGTGCCAGCAGCCCCTGGGGCGATCCTAATGAAAAACTGTTTTTT
-,TRBD2,TRBJ2-7,TRBV7-2,CASSFAWTSGGEQYF,TGTGCCAGCAGCTTTGCGTGGACTAGCGGCGGCGAGCAGTACTTC
few,TRBD2,TRBJ2-3,TRBV30,CAWTRGRTDTQYF,TGTGCCTGGACGCGGGGGAGAACAGATACGCAGTATTTT
-,-,TRBJ2-7,TRBV15,CATSRESGPYEQYF,TGTGCCACCAGCAGAGAGAGCGGCCCCTACGAGCAGTACTTC
-,TRBD2,TRBJ2-3,TRBV15,CATGLAADTQYF,TGTGCCACGGGACTAGCGGCAGATACGCAGTATTTT
-,-,TRBJ1-5,TRBV30,CAWSVRGNQPQHF,TGTGCCTGGAGTGTCCGCGGCAATCAGCCCCAGCATTTT
few,TRBD2,TRBJ2-5,TRBV5-6,CASSRGGYPKETQYF,TGTGCCAGCTCACGGGGGGGCTACCCCAAAGAGACCCAGTACTTC
-,-,TRBJ1-1,TRBV5-1,CASSLSVMNTEAFF,TGCGCCAGCAGCTTGTCCGTTATGAACACTGAAGCTTTCTTT
few,-,TRBJ2-7,TRBV30,CAWTSGGGLSYEQYF,TGTGCCTGGACCTCCGGTGGGGGCCTATCCTACGAGCAGTACTTC
few,-,TRBJ1-1,TRBV6-5,CASTFAGGTEAFF,TGTGCCAGCACCTTCGCAGGAGGTACTGAAGCTTTCTTT
-,-,TRBJ1-1,TRBV15,CATSRDLANTEAFF,TGTGCCACCAGCAGAGACCTGGCGAACACTGAAGCTTTCTTT
-,-,TRBJ2-7,TRBV29-1,CSVVGQGSSYEQYF,TGCAGCGTTGTAGGGCAGGGGAGCTCCTACGAGCAGTACTTC
few,-,TRBJ2-1,TRBV9,CASTTTAGDYNEQFF,TGTGCCAGCACCACAACGGCAGGGGACTACAATGAGCAGTTCTTC
once,TRBD2,TRBJ2-5,TRBV4-1,CASSQERLAGRETQYF,TGCGCCAGCAGCCAAGAAAGGCTAGCGGGAAGGGAGACCCAGTACTTC
-,-,TRBJ2-7,TRBV5-4,CASSLARGTYEQYF,TGTGCCAGCAGCTTGGCAAGGGGTACCTACGAGCAGTACTTC
-,-,TRBJ1-1,TRBV9,CASSPGQMNTEAFF,TGTGCCAGCAGCCCCGGACAGATGAACACTGAAGCTTTCTTT
few,-,TRBJ2-4,TRBV15,CATSRDAGLAKNIQYF,TGTGCCACCAGCAGAGATGCGGGTCTAGCCAAAAACATTCAGTACTTC
-,-,TRBJ1-2,TRBV4-1,CASSQVGDGYGYTF,TGCGCCAGCAGCCAAGTCGGAGACGGCTATGGCTACACCTTC
few,TRBD1,TRBJ2-1,TRBV4-3,CASSQGRGEQFF,TGCGCCAGCAGCCAAGGCAGGGGGGAGCAGTTCTTC
-,-,TRBJ2-1,TRBV6-5,CASSPRPSGAVQFF,TGTGCCAGCAGTCCCCGCCCGAGCGGCGCAGTACAGTTCTTC
-,-,TRBJ1-4,TRBV21-1,CASSKDRDANEKLFF,TGTGCCAGCAGCAAGGACAGGGACGCTAATGAAAAACTGTTTTTT
-,TRBD1,TRBJ2-7,TRBV6-6,CASSALETGIYEQYF,TGTGCCAGCAGCGCTCTAGAGACAGGGATATACGAGCAGTACTTC
few,TRBD2,TRBJ2-3,TRBV11-3,CASRATSGGGPDTQYF,TGTGCCAGCAGGGCTACTAGCGGGGGGGGGCCAGATACGCAGTATTTT
-,TRBD2,TRBJ2-5,TRBV30,CAWSVRLAAQETQYF,TGTGCCTGGAGTGTACGGCTAGCGGCCCAAGAGACCCAGTACTTC
few,-,TRBJ1-1,TRBV7-9,CASSLGAFTEAFF,TGTGCCAGCAGCTTAGGGGCTTTCACTGAAGCTTTCTTT
-,-,TRBJ2-7,TRBV20-1,CSASPTYEQYF,TGCAGTGCTAGTCCAACCTACGAGCAGTACTTC
few,-,TRBJ2-1,TRBV9,CASSKGPPGDEQFF,TGTGCCAGCAGCAAGGGACCCCCAGGGGATGAGCAGTTCTTC
once,TRBD2,TRBJ2-3,TRBV7-2,CASSQGLATDTQYF,TGTGCCAGCAGCCAAGGACTAGCTACAGATACGCAGTATTTT
few,TRBD1,TRBJ1-1,TRBV25-1,CASSELGQASNTEAFF,TGTGCCAGCAGTGAATTAGGACAGGCGTCGAACACTGAAGCTTTCTTT
-,TRBD2,TRBJ2-1,TRBV5-1,CASSAGLVYNEQFF,TGCGCCAGCAGCGCGGGACTAGTGTACAATGAGCAGTTCTTC
-,-,TRBJ1-1,TRBV7-9,CASSPQGARTEAFF,TGTGCCAGCAGCCCTCAGGGTGCTCGGACTGAAGCTTTCTTT